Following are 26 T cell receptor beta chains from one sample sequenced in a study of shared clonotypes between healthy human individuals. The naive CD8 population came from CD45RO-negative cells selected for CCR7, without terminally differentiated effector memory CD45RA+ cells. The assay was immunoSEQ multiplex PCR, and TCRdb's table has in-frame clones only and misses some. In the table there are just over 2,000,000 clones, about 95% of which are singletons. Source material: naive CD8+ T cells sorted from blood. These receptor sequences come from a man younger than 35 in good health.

This CDR3 is CASSAQEGPLYEQYF. The CDR3 DNA is TGTGCCAGCAGTGCCCAAGAGGGCCCCCTTTACGAGCAGTACTTC. V gene TRBV6-5 combines with J gene TRBJ2-7; D perhaps matches TRBD2 (5 bases). Trimming cost V 5 bases and J 4 bases, with 18 bases left between them. The CDR3 extends over 15 amino acids. Looked up from germline, CDR1 is MNHEY and CDR2 is SVGAGI.

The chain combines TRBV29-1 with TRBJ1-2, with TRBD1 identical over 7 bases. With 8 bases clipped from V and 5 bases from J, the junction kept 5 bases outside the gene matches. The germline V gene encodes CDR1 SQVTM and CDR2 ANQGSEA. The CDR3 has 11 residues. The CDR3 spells CSIDREYGYTF. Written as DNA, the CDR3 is TGCAGCATAGACAGGGAGTATGGCTACACCTTC.

The CDR3 nucleotides are TGTGCCAGCAGCTTGGCCCTTCTGGGTAGACACAATGAGCAGTTCTTC. Translation: CASSLALLGRHNEQFF. This sequence joins TRBV5-6 and TRBJ2-1, with D uncertain. This CDR3 is 16 amino acids long. Per germline, CDR1 SGHDT and CDR2 YYEEEE. V was pared by 0 bases and J by 5 bases, with 15 bases between.

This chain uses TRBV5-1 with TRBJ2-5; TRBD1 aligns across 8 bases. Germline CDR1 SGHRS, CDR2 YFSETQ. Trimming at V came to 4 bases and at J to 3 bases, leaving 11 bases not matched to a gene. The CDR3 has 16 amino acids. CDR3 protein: CASSRRQLTGEETQYF. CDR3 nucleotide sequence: TGCGCCAGCAGCCGCAGACAATTGACAGGGGAAGAGACCCAGTACTTC. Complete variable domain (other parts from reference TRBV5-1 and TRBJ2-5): KAGVTQTPRYLIKTRGQQVTLSCSPISGHRSVSWYQQTPGQGLQFLFEYFSETQRNKGNFPGRFSGRQFSNSRSEMNVSTLELGDSALYLCASSRRQLTGEETQYFGPGTRLLVL.

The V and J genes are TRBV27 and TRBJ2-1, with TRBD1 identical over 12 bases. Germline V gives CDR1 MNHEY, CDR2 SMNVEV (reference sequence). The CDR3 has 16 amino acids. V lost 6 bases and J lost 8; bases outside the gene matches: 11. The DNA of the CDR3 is TGTGCCAGCAGCACGGGACAGGGGGCTTTTCAGGATGAGCAGTTCTTC. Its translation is CASSTGQGAFQDEQFF.

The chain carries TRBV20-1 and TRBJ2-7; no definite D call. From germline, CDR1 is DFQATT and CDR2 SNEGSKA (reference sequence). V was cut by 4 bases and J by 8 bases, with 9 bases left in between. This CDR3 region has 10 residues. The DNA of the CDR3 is TGCAGTGCTATGATGGATAAGCAGTACTTC. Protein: CSAMMDKQYF.

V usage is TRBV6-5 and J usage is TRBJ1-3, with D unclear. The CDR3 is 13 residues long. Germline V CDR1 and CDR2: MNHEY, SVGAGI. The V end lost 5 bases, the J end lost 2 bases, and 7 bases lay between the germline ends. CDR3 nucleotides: TGTGCCAGCAGTCTAAACCCTGGAAACACCATATATTTT. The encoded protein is CASSLNPGNTIYF.

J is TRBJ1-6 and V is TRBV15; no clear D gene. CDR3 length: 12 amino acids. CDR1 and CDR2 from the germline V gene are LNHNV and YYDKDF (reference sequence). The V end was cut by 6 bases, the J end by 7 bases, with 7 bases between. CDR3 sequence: CATSLLNSPLHF. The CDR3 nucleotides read TGTGCCACCAGTCTCCTGAATTCACCCCTCCACTTT.

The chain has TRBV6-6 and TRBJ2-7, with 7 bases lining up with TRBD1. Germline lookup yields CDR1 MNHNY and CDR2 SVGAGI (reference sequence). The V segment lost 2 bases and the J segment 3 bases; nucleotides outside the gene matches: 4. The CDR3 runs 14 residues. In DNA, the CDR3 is TGTGCCAGCAGTTACGAGGGGGCGGGCTACGAGCAGTACTTC. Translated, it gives CASSYEGAGYEQYF.

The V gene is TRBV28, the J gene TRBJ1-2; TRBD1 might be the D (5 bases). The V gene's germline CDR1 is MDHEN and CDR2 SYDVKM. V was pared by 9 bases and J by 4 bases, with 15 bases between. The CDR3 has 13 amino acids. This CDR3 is CASIPTVGYGYTF. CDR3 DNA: TGTGCCAGTATCCCGACAGTTGGCTATGGCTACACCTTC.

CDR3 sequence: CASGGRGGSPLHF. The CDR3 coding sequence is TGTGCCAGCGGCGGCCGGGGTGGTTCACCCCTCCACTTT. The J gene is TRBJ1-6, the V gene TRBV28; no clear D gene. The CDR3 runs 13 residues. V dropped 8 bases and J dropped 9 bases, with 14 bases sitting between them. CDR1 MDHEN and CDR2 SYDVKM come from the germline V gene. The whole variable domain, remainder taken from reference TRBV28 and TRBJ1-6, is DVKVTQSSRYLVKRTGEKVFLECVQDMDHENMFWYRQDPGLGLRLIYFSYDVKMKEKGDIPEGYSVSREKKERFSLILESASTNQTSMYLCASGGRGGSPLHFGNGTRLTVT.

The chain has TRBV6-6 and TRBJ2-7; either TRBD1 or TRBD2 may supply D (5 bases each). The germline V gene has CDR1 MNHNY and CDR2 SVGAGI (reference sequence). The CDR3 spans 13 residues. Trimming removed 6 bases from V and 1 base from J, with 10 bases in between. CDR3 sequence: CASRGDGSYEQYF. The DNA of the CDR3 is TGTGCCAGCAGGGGGGACGGATCCTACGAGCAGTACTTC.

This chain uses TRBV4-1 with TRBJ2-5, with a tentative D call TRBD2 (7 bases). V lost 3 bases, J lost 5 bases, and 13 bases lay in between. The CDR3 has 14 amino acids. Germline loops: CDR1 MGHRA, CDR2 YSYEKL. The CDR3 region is CASSQRGGPETQYF. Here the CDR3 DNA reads TGCGCCAGCAGCCAGAGGGGGGGGCCTGAGACCCAGTACTTC.

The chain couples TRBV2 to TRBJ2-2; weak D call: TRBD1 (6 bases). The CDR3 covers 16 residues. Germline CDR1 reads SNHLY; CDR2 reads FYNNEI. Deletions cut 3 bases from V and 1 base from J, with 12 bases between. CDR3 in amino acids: CASSDPGTQNTGELFF. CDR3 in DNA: TGTGCCAGCAGTGACCCCGGGACACAGAACACCGGGGAGCTGTTTTTT.

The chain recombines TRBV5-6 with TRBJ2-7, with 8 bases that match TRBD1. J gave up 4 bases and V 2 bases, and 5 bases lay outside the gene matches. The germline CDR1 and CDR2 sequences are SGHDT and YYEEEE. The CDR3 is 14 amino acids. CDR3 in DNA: TGTGCCAGCAGCTTCGGGACAGGTTGGTACGAGCAGTACTTC. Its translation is CASSFGTGWYEQYF.

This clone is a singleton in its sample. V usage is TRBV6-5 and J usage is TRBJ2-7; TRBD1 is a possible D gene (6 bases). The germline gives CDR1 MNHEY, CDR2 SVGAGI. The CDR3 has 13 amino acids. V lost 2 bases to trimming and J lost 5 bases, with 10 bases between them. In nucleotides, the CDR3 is TGTGCCAGCAGTTACAACCAGGGGAACGAGCAGTACTTC. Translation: CASSYNQGNEQYF.

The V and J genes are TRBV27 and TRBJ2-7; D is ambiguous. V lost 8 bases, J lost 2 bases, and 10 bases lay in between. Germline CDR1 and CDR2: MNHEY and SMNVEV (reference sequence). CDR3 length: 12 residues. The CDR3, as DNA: TGTGCCAGCGCGGACGGCACCTACGAGCAGTACTTC. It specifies CASADGTYEQYF.

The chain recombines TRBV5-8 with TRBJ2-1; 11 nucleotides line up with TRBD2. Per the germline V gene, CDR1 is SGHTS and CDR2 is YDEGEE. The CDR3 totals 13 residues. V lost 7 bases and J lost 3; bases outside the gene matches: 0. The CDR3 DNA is TGTGCCAGCGGACTAGCGGGCTACAATGAGCAGTTCTTC. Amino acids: CASGLAGYNEQFF.

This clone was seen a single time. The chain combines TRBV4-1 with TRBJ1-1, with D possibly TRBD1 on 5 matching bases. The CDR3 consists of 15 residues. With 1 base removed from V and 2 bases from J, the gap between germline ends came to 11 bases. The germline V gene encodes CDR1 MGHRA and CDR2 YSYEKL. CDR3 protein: CASSQVVTVNTEAFF. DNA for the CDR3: TGCGCCAGCAGCCAAGTCGTGACAGTTAACACTGAAGCTTTCTTT.

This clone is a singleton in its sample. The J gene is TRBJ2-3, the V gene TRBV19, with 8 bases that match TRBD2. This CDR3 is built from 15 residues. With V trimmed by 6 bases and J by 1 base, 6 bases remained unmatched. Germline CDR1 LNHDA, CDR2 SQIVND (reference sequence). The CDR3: CASSPGLARTDTQYF. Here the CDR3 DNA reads TGTGCCAGTAGCCCAGGACTAGCCCGCACAGATACGCAGTATTTT.

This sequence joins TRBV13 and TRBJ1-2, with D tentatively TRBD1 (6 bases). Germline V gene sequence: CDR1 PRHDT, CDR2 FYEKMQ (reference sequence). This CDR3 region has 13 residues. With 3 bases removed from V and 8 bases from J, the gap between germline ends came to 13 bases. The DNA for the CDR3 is TGTGCCAGCAGCTTCCAGGGGATCCTAGGCTACACCTTC. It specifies CASSFQGILGYTF.

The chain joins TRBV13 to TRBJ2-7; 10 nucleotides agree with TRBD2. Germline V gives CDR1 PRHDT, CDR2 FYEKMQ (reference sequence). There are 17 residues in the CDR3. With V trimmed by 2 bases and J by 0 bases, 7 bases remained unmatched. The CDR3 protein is CASSLFLAGAFSYEQYF. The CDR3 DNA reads TGTGCCAGCAGCTTATTTCTAGCGGGGGCCTTCTCCTACGAGCAGTACTTC.

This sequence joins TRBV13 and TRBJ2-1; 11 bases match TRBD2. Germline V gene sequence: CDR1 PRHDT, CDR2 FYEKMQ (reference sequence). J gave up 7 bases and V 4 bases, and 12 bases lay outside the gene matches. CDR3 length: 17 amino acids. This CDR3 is CASSYLLAGGPGNEQFF. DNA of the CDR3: TGTGCCAGCAGCTACCTCTTAGCGGGAGGGCCTGGAAATGAGCAGTTCTTC.

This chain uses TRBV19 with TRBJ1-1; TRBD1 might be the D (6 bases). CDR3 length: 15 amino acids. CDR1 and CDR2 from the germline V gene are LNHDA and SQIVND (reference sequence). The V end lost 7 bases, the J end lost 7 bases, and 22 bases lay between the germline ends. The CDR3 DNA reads TGTGCCAGTACCCAGGGGACTTTTCGCCCTTTTGAAGCTTTCTTT. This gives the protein CASTQGTFRPFEAFF.

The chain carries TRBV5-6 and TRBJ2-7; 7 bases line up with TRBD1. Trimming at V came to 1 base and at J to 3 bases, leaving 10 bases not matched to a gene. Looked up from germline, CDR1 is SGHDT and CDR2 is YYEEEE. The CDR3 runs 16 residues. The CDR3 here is CASSLTGQLTDYEQYF. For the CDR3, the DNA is TGTGCCAGCAGCTTGACGGGACAGCTCACCGACTACGAGCAGTACTTC.

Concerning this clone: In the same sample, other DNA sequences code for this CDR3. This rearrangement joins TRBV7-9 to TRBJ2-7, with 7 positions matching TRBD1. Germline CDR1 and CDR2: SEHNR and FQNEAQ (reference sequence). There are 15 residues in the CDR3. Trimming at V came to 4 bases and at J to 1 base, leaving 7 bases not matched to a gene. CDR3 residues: CASSSPRQGSYEQYF. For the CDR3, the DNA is TGTGCCAGCAGCTCTCCCAGACAGGGTTCCTACGAGCAGTACTTC.